This TCR beta chain was sequenced during a study of cytomegalovirus exposure and HLA in healthy donors. The PCR contained 60 Vbeta and 13 Jbeta primers. The repertoire was sequenced with immunoSEQ multiplex PCR; TCRdb's copy has only in-frame clones and lacks some. The table has 100,000 to 150,000 clones, about 75% seen once. The sequence was obtained from a man aged 60 to 75 in good health and CMV-seropositive. Sequences were obtained from PBMCs.

CDR3 loop: CASSLEFGQGVGYTF. As DNA, the CDR3 is TGTGCCAGCAGCTTAGAATTTGGACAGGGGGTTGGCTACACCTTC. The chain combines TRBV5-6 with TRBJ1-2, with 10 nucleotides matching TRBD1. CDR1 is SGHDT, CDR2 YYEEEE, per germline. The CDR3 has 15 amino acids. V shed 2 bases, J shed 7 bases, and the junction held 8 bases outside the gene matches.